A selection of T cell receptor beta chains follows, all from one sample in a study of STAT5B mutations in CD4+ large granular lymphocyte leukemia. Some clones are missing from TCRdb's copy, which holds only in-frame ones; the method was immunoSEQ multiplex PCR. The sample lists about 48,000 clones, just over 70% occurring once. Material: CD4+ T cells from blood buffy coats. All receptors derive from a human donor in good health. CDR3s leave out the opening cysteine and the closing phenylalanine or tryptophan. Fields, in order: V gene, J gene, CDR3 protein.

TRBV9,TRBJ1-4,ASSVMGQGDEKLF
TRBV5-1,TRBJ1-1,ASSLSLNTEAF
TRBV28,TRBJ1-4,ATSNEKLF
TRBV5-1,TRBJ2-3,ASSLQPQVGNTQY
TRBV9,TRBJ2-2,ASSVVGTITGELF
TRBV7-9,TRBJ1-4,ASSLGASINEKLF
TRBV18,TRBJ1-4,ASSPAGNEKLF
TRBV6-5,TRBJ2-5,ASSYGSPRQETQY
TRBV9,TRBJ1-3,ASSKTGEAGNTIY
TRBV7-8,TRBJ1-2,ASSFRGSSGYT
TRBV28,TRBJ1-2,ASSSPTTDGYT
TRBV5-4,TRBJ2-2,ATGRGAGGSNAGELF
TRBV7-9,TRBJ1-4,ASSQGQGGEKLF
TRBV19,TRBJ2-7,ASSSTGRGSYEQY
TRBV6-5,TRBJ2-1,ASSGLAGYNEQF
TRBV18,TRBJ1-1,ASSPPTGINTEAF
TRBV9,TRBJ2-7,ASSAGLNSYEQY
TRBV28,TRBJ2-6,ASSFANRDRVGANVLT
TRBV6-1,TRBJ2-4,ASSVEANIQY
TRBV11-2,TRBJ1-4,ASSQRQGLDEKLF
TRBV5-5,TRBJ2-7,ASSRGQPPLEQY
TRBV5-1,TRBJ1-2,ASSLSGEGGYT
TRBV11-3,TRBJ2-2,ASRSRATGELF
TRBV10-3,TRBJ1-5,AISAAGANQPQH
TRBV11-2,TRBJ1-6,ASSLKQGMNSPLH
TRBV7-2,TRBJ2-5,ASSLGGSGSQY
TRBV5-1,TRBJ2-5,ASSFDREETQY
TRBV28,TRBJ2-1,ASSLLGGLGYNEQF
TRBV5-1,TRBJ1-2,ASSRSDGVYGYT
TRBV19,TRBJ1-1,ASSARQGSVNTEAF
TRBV15,TRBJ2-5,ATSRESGDLQTQY
TRBV6-5,TRBJ2-5,ASSEGIQETQY
TRBV5-1,TRBJ1-4,ASSPRDDIEKLF
TRBV2,TRBJ2-4,ASSLAGVAKNIQY
TRBV6-1,TRBJ1-4,ASRLRGTNEKLF
TRBV7-3,TRBJ2-2,ASSDDGNTGELF
TRBV28,TRBJ2-1,ASRQSGGAGEQF
TRBV7-9,TRBJ2-1,ASSPYGARNEQF
TRBV19,TRBJ1-5,ASSMGSPGPQH
TRBV7-3,TRBJ1-2,ASSPQGTGGYT
TRBV4-2,TRBJ1-4,ASSQARDRPLLF
TRBV1,TRBJ2-5,TSSQEGPRGETQY
TRBV18,TRBJ2-7,ASSSGQGAGSSYEQY
TRBV10-3,TRBJ2-5,AISESRQETQY
TRBV7-2,TRBJ2-5,ASSAGTAGGTQY